These 10 T cell receptor beta chains originate from one sample sequenced in a study of blood T cell repertoires in COVID-19. Repertoires were generated with immunoSEQ multiplex PCR, while TCRdb's copy carries only in-frame clones and drops some. The table has roughly 36,000 clones, approximately 93% seen once. What was sequenced was peripheral blood. The receptors derive from a human donor with active COVID-19. The donor label of this sample is uncertain.

The chain links TRBV27 to TRBJ2-1; TRBD2 is a possible D gene (5 bases). Germline CDR1 MNHEY, CDR2 SMNVEV (reference sequence). The CDR3 is 15 amino acids. Deletions cut 1 base from V and 7 bases from J, with 14 bases between. The CDR3 reads CASSLYASRRNEQFF. DNA for the CDR3: TGTGCCAGCAGTTTATACGCTAGCAGAAGGAATGAGCAGTTCTTC.

This clone has a single count. The rearrangement links TRBV6-2 or TRBV6-3 to TRBJ2-5, with D perhaps matching TRBD1 (5 bases). The CDR3 length is 14 residues. The germline V gene encodes CDR1 MNHEY and CDR2 SVGEGT. V lost 5 bases and J lost 5, with 15 bases in between. The CDR3 region is CASSTTVTYETQYF. The CDR3 region has the DNA TGTGCCAGCAGTACGACAGTCACCTACGAGACCCAGTACTTC.

The chain recombines TRBV19 with TRBJ2-7; TRBD1 matches at 9 bases. Per germline, CDR1 LNHDA and CDR2 SQIVND (reference sequence). The CDR3 is made up of 15 amino acids. The junction had 7 bases not matched to a gene; V was cut back by 4 bases and J by 3 bases. CDR3 nucleotides: TGTGCCAGTAGTAGGGCGGGACAGGGCGTCTACGAGCAGTACTTC. Its protein is CASSRAGQGVYEQYF.

The V and J genes are TRBV19 and TRBJ1-1; D unclear. Germline loops: CDR1 LNHDA, CDR2 SQIVND (reference sequence). V lost 5 bases and J lost 0, with 10 bases in between. This CDR3 has 14 amino acids. The CDR3 loop reads CASSLGVMNTEAFF. Here the CDR3 DNA reads TGTGCCAGTAGTCTGGGAGTAATGAACACTGAAGCTTTCTTT.

This chain uses TRBV5-4 with TRBJ2-7; 7 nucleotides match TRBD1. Germline CDR1 reads SGHNT; CDR2 reads YYREEE (reference sequence). CDR3 length: 15 amino acids. Unmatched junction bases numbered 11, after V lost 4 bases and J lost 4 bases. CDR3 in amino acids: CASSPWGRGNYEQYF. The CDR3 DNA reads TGTGCCAGCAGCCCGTGGGGCAGGGGGAATTACGAGCAGTACTTC.

The chain employs TRBV4-2 and TRBJ2-6, with D maybe TRBD2 (5 bases). Per germline, CDR1 LGHNA and CDR2 YNFKEQ. This CDR3 has 17 residues. Trimming pared 2 bases from V and 0 bases from J, leaving 11 bases between. In nucleotides, the CDR3 is TGTGCCAGCAGCCAACGGGAAGGGAACTCTGGGGCCAACGTCCTGACTTTC. It translates to CASSQREGNSGANVLTF.

This chain connects TRBV14 to TRBJ2-7; D not resolved. Germline V gene sequence: CDR1 SGHDN, CDR2 FVKESK. The V gene lost 3 bases and the J gene lost 3 bases, with 3 bases spanning the gap. This CDR3 region has 11 residues. In nucleotides, the CDR3 is TGTGCCAGCAGCCAGTACTACGAGCAGTACTTC. Translation: CASSQYYEQYF.

This chain links TRBV3-1 (or the pseudogene TRBV3-2) with TRBJ2-5; weak D call: TRBD2 (6 bases). Per germline, CDR1 LGHDT and CDR2 YNNKEL (reference sequence). V lost 0 bases, J lost 4 bases, and 12 bases lay in between. This CDR3 comprises 15 residues. CDR3 loop: CASSQDAGSRETQYF. DNA of the CDR3: TGTGCCAGCAGCCAAGATGCGGGGAGCCGAGAGACCCAGTACTTC.

The chain combines TRBV28 with TRBJ1-2; D is perhaps TRBD1 (5 bases). The CDR3 is 12 amino acids. The germline V gene encodes CDR1 MDHEN and CDR2 SYDVKM. V shed 8 bases and J shed 8 bases, with 15 bases lying between them. CDR3 coding DNA: TGTGCCAGCCGTGTCAGAAGGGGAGGCTACACCTTC. Protein product: CASRVRRGGYTF.

This sequence joins TRBV19 and TRBJ1-2; TRBD1 might be the D (6 bases). The CDR3 loop spans 13 amino acids. Per the germline V gene, CDR1 is LNHDA and CDR2 is SQIVND (reference sequence). V shed 7 bases and J shed 2 bases, with 11 bases lying between them. The CDR3 here is CASNLDRNYGYTF. The DNA of the CDR3 is TGTGCCAGTAACTTAGACAGGAACTATGGCTACACCTTC. Supplemented by reference TRBV19 and TRBJ1-2, the full variable domain reads DGGITQSPKYLFRKEGQNVTLSCEQNLNHDAMYWYRQDPGQGLRLIYYSQIVNDFQKGDIAEGYSVSREKKESFPLTVTSAQKNPTAFYLCASNLDRNYGYTFGSGTRLTVV.